This T cell receptor beta chain came from a study of T cells after posttransplantation cyclophosphamide. Points from the study as a whole: Tissue-infiltrating T cells from skin or gut overlapped little with blood T cells. Recipient CMV seropositivity and CMV reactivation strongly tracked TRB clonality. Later blood repertoires were often dominated by clones from the donor CD8+ memory compartment.

This clone was observed many times. The antigen is unknown. The V and J ends lost 2 bases and 2 bases, in that order; junction bases with no gene match: 6. CDR3 length equals 16 residues. The germline gives CDR1 MNHEY, CDR2 SMNVEV (reference sequence). Produced via immunoSEQ multiplex PCR; TCRdb's table is partial and in-frame only. The sample offers 20,000 to 30,000 clones and no singletons, the top ten holding around 1.5%. This related bone marrow graft donor gave peripheral blood on the day of marrow donation. The chain uses TRBV27 and TRBJ2-5, with 9 bases that match TRBD2. Sequenced sample: PBMCs. This TCR derives from a man between 50 and 59 years old in good health, CMV-negative, and a related stem cell transplant donor. CDR3 loop: CASSLLAGGIQETQYF. In DNA, the CDR3 is TGTGCCAGCAGTTTACTCGCGGGAGGGATACAAGAGACCCAGTACTTC.